The 5 T cell receptor beta chains below come from one sample, sequenced in a study of Graves' ophthalmopathy and Graves' hyperthyroidism. Investigators amplified TCR beta CDR3 regions from RNA transcripts. A first-round RT-PCR used HTBI primers, followed by a second-round multiplex PCR. TCRdb reanalysed the multiplex PCR reads using MiXCR and keeps one entry per CDR3 protein. The table records 300,000 to 400,000 distinct CDR3 sequences, approximately 18% of them present only once. Sequencing was carried out using peripheral blood. The source is an adult woman with stable Graves' hyperthyroidism.

This clonotype came up a few times. This rearrangement joins TRBV19 to TRBJ1-1; 9 bases are shared with TRBD1. CDR1 and CDR2 from the germline V gene are LNHDA and SQIVND (reference sequence). With 9 bases clipped from V and 1 base from J, the junction kept 9 bases outside the gene matches. The length of the CDR3 is 15 residues. CDR3 residues: CASSLWDRANTEAFF. The DNA of the CDR3 is TGTGCCAGCAGTTTATGGGACAGGGCGAACACTGAAGCTTTCTTT.

This clonotype was recorded only once. A much bigger clone sits one base away, suggesting this may be a read error. The chain combines TRBV19 with TRBJ1-1; no firm D call. CDR1 LNHDA and CDR2 SQIVND come from the germline V gene (reference sequence). The CDR3 sequence is 13 residues long. The CDR3: CSSSKGENTEAFF. In DNA form, the CDR3 reads TGTTCCAGTAGTAAAGGAGAGAACACTGAAGCTTTCTTT.

This clonotype was detected many times. V gene TRBV4-3 combines with J gene TRBJ1-5, with 8 bases matching TRBD1. The CDR3 is 16 residues long. Germline V gene lookup returns CDR1 LGHNA and CDR2 YSLEER. The J segment lost 6 bases and the V segment lost 0 bases, leaving 7 bases of the junction unmatched. As DNA, the CDR3 is TGCGCCAGCAGCCAAGATCGGGCAGGGGGCGGTCAGCCCCAGCATTTT. Its translation: CASSQDRAGGGQPQHF.

This clonotype was counted ten times or more. This chain links TRBV11-2 with TRBJ2-7; TRBD1 aligns across 9 bases. Germline loops: CDR1 SGHAT, CDR2 FQNNGV. The CDR3 covers 15 residues. V lost 4 bases to trimming and J lost 0 bases; unmatched junction nucleotides: 4. In DNA, the CDR3 is TGTGCCAGCAGCTCCTACAGGGGGCCCTCCTACGAGCAGTACTTC. It yields the protein CASSSYRGPSYEQYF.

This clonotype showed up just once. This chain connects TRBV6-1 to TRBJ1-5; 8 bases agree with TRBD1. CDR1 and CDR2 from the germline V gene are MNHNS and SASEGT. This CDR3 spans 14 amino acids. Unmatched junction bases numbered 3, after V lost 4 bases and J lost 4 bases. The DNA for the CDR3 is TGTGCCAGCAGTGCTCGGACAGGGAATCAGCCCCAGCATTTT. Encoded protein: CASSARTGNQPQHF.